These 24 T cell receptor beta chains came from one sample sequenced in a study of response to subunit inactivated influenza vaccine. TCRdb ran MiXCR on the RT-PCR reads and lists one entry per CDR3 protein. This table holds about 520,000 distinct CDR3 sequences, about 25% found once. Here the sequenced sample was CD4+ T cells sorted from PBMCs, taken 5 to 6 days after vaccination. The receptors here all came from a man between 50 and 59 years old who received an inactivated influenza vaccine.

The chain recombines TRBV20-1 with TRBJ2-2; D possibly corresponds to TRBD1 (6 bases). The CDR3 has 15 amino acids. Germline loops: CDR1 DFQATT, CDR2 SNEGSKA (reference sequence). The V gene lost 6 bases and the J gene lost 1 base, with 15 bases spanning the gap. The CDR3 reads CSAPWATGNTGELFF. CDR3 nucleotides: TGCAGTGCCCCCTGGGCGACAGGGAACACCGGGGAGCTGTTTTTT.

This clonotype was seen only a few times. The chain couples TRBV7-2 to TRBJ2-7; 9 bases are shared with TRBD2. CDR3 size: 14 residues. V dropped 2 bases and J dropped 3; count of bases not matched to a gene: 2. Germline V gives CDR1 SGHTA, CDR2 FQGNSA. The CDR3 nucleotides are TGTGCCAGCAGCTTAAATAGCGGGAGCTACGAGCAGTACTTC. This encodes CASSLNSGSYEQYF.

DNA of the CDR3: TGTGCCAGCAGTTTAGGCGGCAGTTCGAACGAGCAGTACTTC. Residues: CASSLGGSSNEQYF. V usage is TRBV12-3 or TRBV12-4 and J usage is TRBJ2-7; D unresolved. Trimming took 1 base from V and 5 from J, leaving 12 bases between them. This CDR3 spans 14 amino acids.

The chain joins TRBV7-6 to TRBJ2-5, with D perhaps matching TRBD1 (6 bases). Trimming shortened V by 5 bases and J by 8 bases, and 15 bases separated the two germline ends. This CDR3 is 13 amino acids long. CDR1 and CDR2 from the germline V gene are SGHVS and FNYEAQ. The CDR3 spells CASSRDKAQTQYF. Written as DNA, the CDR3 is TGTGCCAGCAGCCGGGACAAGGCTCAAACCCAGTACTTC.

This clonotype came up a few times. The V call is TRBV20-1, the J call TRBJ1-6, with TRBD1 identical over 10 bases. Germline V gives CDR1 DFQATT, CDR2 SNEGSKA (reference sequence). Losses at the gene ends were 6 bases for V and 9 bases for J; bases not matched to a gene: 8. This CDR3 contains 14 residues. CDR3 in amino acids: CSATQGQGSSPLHF. Here the CDR3 DNA reads TGCAGTGCGACCCAGGGACAGGGGTCTTCACCCCTCCACTTT.

This chain uses TRBV6-2 or TRBV6-3 with TRBJ2-2, with no clear D. The germline V gene has CDR1 MNHEY and CDR2 SVGEGT. The CDR3 consists of 14 residues. The V end was cut by 4 bases, the J end by 5 bases, with 11 bases between. The CDR3 region is CASSFSLVTGELFF. DNA of the CDR3: TGTGCCAGCAGTTTTTCCCTAGTGACCGGGGAGCTGTTTTTT.

The V and J genes are TRBV20-1 and TRBJ2-5, with D possibly matching TRBD2 (7 bases). CDR3 size: 14 residues. Germline loops: CDR1 DFQATT, CDR2 SNEGSKA (reference sequence). V was clipped by 6 bases and J by 7 bases, with 21 bases between them. The CDR3 loop reads CSAHNAGAGVTQYF. The CDR3 DNA reads as TGCAGTGCCCACAATGCGGGGGCAGGGGTGACCCAGTACTTC.

The CDR3 region has the DNA TGTGCCAGCAGCCAAGCAGGGGACAAAAACATTCAGTACTTC. It encodes CASSQAGDKNIQYF. The rearrangement uses TRBV4-2 and TRBJ2-4; maybe TRBD1 (6 bases). Germline loops: CDR1 LGHNA, CDR2 YNFKEQ. With 1 base removed from V and 3 bases from J, the gap between germline ends came to 7 bases. This CDR3 comprises 14 residues.

This clonotype was counted between two and nine times. This chain links TRBV10-3 with TRBJ1-1; no reliable D call. Trimming shortened V by 6 bases and J by 1 base, and 6 bases separated the two germline ends. The CDR3 contains 12 residues. The germline V gene encodes CDR1 ENHRY and CDR2 SYGVKD. Here the CDR3 reads CAIRGGNTEAFF. The CDR3 DNA sequence: TGTGCCATCAGGGGAGGGAACACTGAAGCTTTCTTT.

This clonotype was picked up a small number of times. V and J are TRBV11-2 and TRBJ2-3; D is perhaps TRBD1 (5 bases). Per the germline V gene, CDR1 is SGHAT and CDR2 is FQNNGV. Trimming took 8 bases from V and 2 from J, leaving 11 bases between them. The CDR3 loop spans 13 amino acids. This chain's CDR3 is CASGRGATDTQYF. The DNA for the CDR3 is TGTGCCAGCGGCCGTGGGGCCACAGATACGCAGTATTTT.

The rearrangement uses TRBV20-1 and TRBJ2-1; 10 nucleotides match TRBD2. Germline CDR1 DFQATT, CDR2 SNEGSKA (reference sequence). The V segment lost 0 bases and the J segment 6 bases; nucleotides outside the gene matches: 8. The CDR3 contains 16 residues. The CDR3 bases are TGCAGTGCTAGAGACCCAGCGGGGGGGTCCGGCAATGAGCAGTTCTTC. It yields the protein CSARDPAGGSGNEQFF.

This clonotype was seen more than once but under ten times. The rearrangement links TRBV20-1 to TRBJ2-5; D tentatively reads TRBD1 or TRBD2 (5 bases each). This CDR3 contains 13 residues. Germline-derived CDR1 and CDR2 are DFQATT and SNEGSKA (reference sequence). The ends were cut back, 3 bases at V and 2 bases at J, with 10 bases in the middle. The CDR3 loop is CSASIWGQETQYF. The CDR3 nucleotides read TGCAGTGCTAGTATCTGGGGGCAAGAGACCCAGTACTTC.

This clonotype was seen only a few times. In DNA, the CDR3 is TGTGCCAGTAGGGACAGGGGCCCTTACGAGCAGTACTTC. It codes for CASRDRGPYEQYF. The V and J genes are TRBV2 and TRBJ2-7; TRBD1 matches 10 bases. The CDR3 covers 13 residues. J gave up 4 bases and V 9 bases, and 6 bases lay outside the gene matches. Germline CDR1 SNHLY, CDR2 FYNNEI.

This clonotype was seen a handful of times. The chain recombines TRBV5-1 with TRBJ2-2; D uncertain. The V end was cut by 1 base, the J end by 6 bases, with 13 bases between. Germline V gene sequence: CDR1 SGHRS, CDR2 YFSETQ. The CDR3 consists of 15 residues. CDR3 in DNA: TGCGCCAGCAGCTTGAATTTTCCTCGGCCCGGGGAGCTGTTTTTT. Residues: CASSLNFPRPGELFF.

This clonotype has a handful of counts. V usage is TRBV6-6 and J usage is TRBJ2-1, with D perhaps being TRBD1 or TRBD2 (5 bases each). The germline V gene encodes CDR1 MNHNY and CDR2 SVGAGI (reference sequence). The CDR3 runs to 13 residues. The V gene lost 11 bases and the J gene lost 6 bases, with 17 bases spanning the gap. CDR3 coding DNA: TGTGCCGGAGCACGGGGACCCCTCAATGAGCAGTTCTTC. Its translation is CAGARGPLNEQFF.

As to this clonotype: One end of the junction fails to match germline, which may point to a read error. This chain uses TRBV30 with TRBJ2-1, with D hard to call. Germline CDR1 and CDR2: GTSNPN and SVGIG (reference sequence). The CDR3 has 10 amino acids. In DNA, the CDR3 is TGTGCCTGGAGAGCGAAAGAGCAGTGCTTC. Its protein is CAWRAKEQCF.

Of note for this clonotype: The junction differs from germline at one of its ends, possibly a read error. The chain uses TRBV7-9 and TRBJ2-5; D call uncertain. CDR1 and CDR2 from the germline V gene are SEHNR and FQNEAQ (reference sequence). The CDR3 consists of 13 residues. The DNA for the CDR3 is TGTGCCAGCAGCTTAGCCAACCAAGAGACCGAGTACTTC. It specifies CASSLANQETEYF.

This clonotype has a handful of counts. The J gene is TRBJ1-6, the V gene TRBV6-6; a weak D match, TRBD1 (6 bases). CDR1 and CDR2 from the germline V gene are MNHNY and SVGAGI (reference sequence). The CDR3 extends over 13 amino acids. The V and J ends lost 6 bases and 12 bases respectively, with 15 bases between them. The CDR3 nucleotides read TGTGCCAGCAGCGGACAGTCTCAGAGACCCCTCCACTTT. Translating it yields CASSGQSQRPLHF.

This clonotype turned up a few times. The rearrangement uses TRBV29-1 and TRBJ2-7; maybe TRBD1 (7 bases). With 7 bases removed from V and 6 bases from J, the gap between germline ends came to 16 bases. In germline, CDR1 is SQVTM, CDR2 ANQGSEA. This CDR3 comprises 12 residues. CDR3 sequence: CSARQGLAEQYF. In DNA form, the CDR3 reads TGCAGCGCCAGACAGGGACTCGCCGAGCAGTACTTC.

The chain links TRBV7-9 to TRBJ1-2; possible D gene TRBD1, 6 bases. There are 14 residues in the CDR3. The germline CDR1 and CDR2 sequences are SEHNR and FQNEAQ (reference sequence). Trimming left V 5 bases short and J 4 bases short, with 14 bases between. CDR3 amino acids: CASSRSGGLYGYTF. In DNA, the CDR3 is TGTGCCAGCAGCCGTTCGGGGGGCCTCTATGGCTACACCTTC.

The chain uses TRBV4-2 and TRBJ2-3, with D perhaps being TRBD1 or TRBD2 (5 bases each). Trimming left V 1 base short and J 4 bases short, with 9 bases between. The CDR3 is made up of 14 amino acids. From germline, CDR1 is LGHNA and CDR2 YNFKEQ. The CDR3 DNA follows: TGTGCCAGCAGCCAAGGAAGGGGAGCAGATACGCAGTATTTT. Its protein is CASSQGRGADTQYF.

This clonotype occurred a few times. This rearrangement joins TRBV20-1 to TRBJ2-3; no clear D. Germline assignment: CDR1 DFQATT and CDR2 SNEGSKA (reference sequence). The length of the CDR3 is 18 residues. The V and J ends lost 0 bases and 0 bases respectively, with 19 bases between them. The CDR3 sequence: CSARDPKTSTISTDTQYF. The DNA for the CDR3 is TGCAGTGCTAGAGATCCGAAGACTTCCACCATCAGCACAGATACGCAGTATTTT.

This clonotype has only a few counts. The CDR3 spells CSAREGGRINEQYF. The CDR3, as DNA: TGCAGTGCTAGAGAGGGCGGGAGAATCAACGAGCAGTACTTC. The chain employs TRBV20-1 and TRBJ2-7; 7 bases align to TRBD2. J lost 5 bases, V lost 0 bases, and 7 bases had no gene match. Germline-derived CDR1 and CDR2 are DFQATT and SNEGSKA (reference sequence). The CDR3 is made up of 14 amino acids.

The chain has TRBV20-1 and TRBJ1-2, with D possibly being TRBD1 (6 bases). V was shortened by 4 bases and J by 3 bases, with 9 bases between the two germline ends. Per germline, CDR1 DFQATT and CDR2 SNEGSKA (reference sequence). The CDR3 runs to 12 residues. The CDR3 nucleotides read TGCAGTGCTAACAGGGCCGACTATGGCTACACCTTC. This gives the protein CSANRADYGYTF.